One sample yielded the 32 T cell receptor beta chains listed below, sequenced in a study of T cell responses to AZD1222 COVID-19 vaccine. The table came from immunoSEQ multiplex PCR; TCRdb's copy has only in-frame clones and leaves some out. There are 110,000 or so clones in the sample; about 86% occur only once, and 2.5% to 3.5% lies in the top ten. The specimen comprised peripheral blood, sampled 28 days after the second AZD1222 dose. These receptors all stem from an adult who received the AZD1222 COVID-19 vaccine.

The chain has TRBV6-5 and TRBJ1-6; maybe TRBD1 (6 bases). Germline V gene lookup returns CDR1 MNHEY and CDR2 SVGAGI. CDR3 length equals 14 residues. V was trimmed by 2 bases and J by 4 bases, leaving 6 bases between them. CDR3 nucleotides: TGTGCCAGCAGTTACGGACAGTATAATTCACCCCTCCACTTT. As protein: CASSYGQYNSPLHF.

The CDR3 bases are TGCAGCGTTGAGAGCCCTACTATCACAGATACGCAGTATTTT. The encoded protein is CSVESPTITDTQYF. The V and J genes are TRBV29-1 and TRBJ2-3; D gene unclear. The CDR3 consists of 14 residues. V lost 3 bases to trimming and J lost 2 bases, with 12 bases between them. Per the germline V gene, CDR1 is SQVTM and CDR2 is ANQGSEA.

The chain employs TRBV11-3 and TRBJ2-7; D is possibly TRBD2 (6 bases). The CDR3 covers 14 residues. Deletions cut 2 bases from V and 5 bases from J, with 13 bases between. The germline V gene has CDR1 SGHNT and CDR2 YENEEA. The CDR3 is CASSLRRGTNEQYF. DNA of the CDR3: TGTGCCAGCAGCTTAAGGCGCGGGACCAACGAGCAGTACTTC. The full variable domain, with the rest looked up from reference TRBV11-3 and TRBJ2-7, is EAGVVQSPRYKIIEKKQPVAFWCNPISGHNTLYWYLQNLGQGPELLIRYENEEAVDDSQLPKDRFSAERLKGVDSTLKIQPAELGDSAVYLCASSLRRGTNEQYFGPGTRLTVT.

The J gene is TRBJ2-7, the V gene TRBV30, with D perhaps TRBD2 (6 bases). The CDR3 totals 14 residues. In germline, CDR1 is GTSNPN, CDR2 SVGIG (reference sequence). Trimming took 0 bases from V and 5 from J, leaving 14 bases between them. Here the CDR3 DNA reads TGTGCCTGGAGTGTACGACGAGGGAGGAACGAGCAGTACTTC. Encoded protein: CAWSVRRGRNEQYF. Full variable domain (outside the CDR3, taken from reference TRBV30 and TRBJ2-7): SQTIHQWPATLVQPVGSPLSLECTVEGTSNPNLYWYRQAAGRGLQLLFYSVGIGQISSEVPQNLSASRPQDRQFILSSKKLLLSDSGFYLCAWSVRRGRNEQYFGPGTRLTVT.

The chain is built from TRBV19 and TRBJ1-1; the D is unclear. The CDR3 totals 12 residues. Trimming pared 6 bases from V and 5 bases from J, leaving 10 bases between. Germline V gene sequence: CDR1 LNHDA, CDR2 SQIVND (reference sequence). CDR3 sequence reads: CASSPRRTEAFF. The CDR3 nucleotides are TGTGCCAGTAGCCCAAGAAGAACTGAAGCTTTCTTT.

The CDR3 DNA reads TGTGCCAGCAGCTTGGGGGGGAGTGCTATTAATGAGCAGTACTTC. Encoded protein: CASSLGGSAINEQYF. V usage is TRBV13 and J usage is TRBJ2-7; 7 bases are shared with TRBD2. CDR3 length: 15 amino acids. V lost 3 bases to trimming and J lost 7 bases; unmatched junction nucleotides: 12. Germline values: CDR1 PRHDT, CDR2 FYEKMQ (reference sequence).

The chain links TRBV27 to TRBJ1-6, with D hard to call. CDR3 length equals 14 residues. Germline V gives CDR1 MNHEY, CDR2 SMNVEV (reference sequence). V shed 3 bases and J shed 10 bases, with 13 bases lying between them. CDR3 loop: CASSFSRWNSPLHF. As DNA, the CDR3 is TGTGCCAGCAGTTTCTCCCGTTGGAACTCACCCCTCCACTTT.

The rearrangement links TRBV28 to TRBJ1-5; 7 bases align to TRBD1. The V and J ends lost 6 bases and 5 bases, in that order; junction bases with no gene match: 4. This CDR3 comprises 13 residues. CDR1 and CDR2 (germline): MDHEN, SYDVKM. The CDR3 DNA sequence: TGTGCCAGCAGACAGGGGTCCTATCAGCCCCAGCATTTT. This codes for CASRQGSYQPQHF.

The V gene is TRBV15, the J gene TRBJ2-7; D could derive from TRBD1 or TRBD2 (6 bases each). Looked up from germline, CDR1 is LNHNV and CDR2 is YYDKDF (reference sequence). The CDR3 is 16 amino acids. Trimming pared 1 base from V and 5 bases from J, leaving 18 bases between. For the CDR3, the DNA is TGTGCCACCAGCAGAGGCCTTTCTCGCGGGGACAACGAGCAGTACTTC. This codes for CATSRGLSRGDNEQYF. Filled out from reference TRBV15 and TRBJ2-7, the complete variable domain reads DAMVIQNPRYQVTQFGKPVTLSCSQTLNHNVMYWYQQKSSQAPKLLFHYYDKDFNNEADTPDNFQSRRPNTSFCFLDIRSPGLGDTAMYLCATSRGLSRGDNEQYFGPGTRLTVT.

This chain links TRBV2 with TRBJ2-1, with D possibly matching TRBD2 (6 bases). Germline V lookup: CDR1 SNHLY, CDR2 FYNNEI. V was trimmed by 7 bases and J by 9 bases, leaving 19 bases between them. The CDR3 is 14 residues long. The CDR3 spells CASTLGGGDSEQFF. The CDR3 DNA follows: TGTGCCAGCACTCTGGGTGGAGGGGATAGTGAGCAGTTCTTC.

The V call is TRBV6-5, the J call TRBJ2-1; perhaps D is TRBD1 or TRBD2 (7 bases each). CDR1 and CDR2 (germline): MNHEY, SVGAGI. Trimming stripped 5 bases from V and 6 bases from J, with 14 bases between. The CDR3 length is 14 residues. The CDR3, as DNA: TGTGCCAGCAGTCAGGGGGGGCCCTCCAATGAGCAGTTCTTC. It specifies CASSQGGPSNEQFF.

The rearrangement links TRBV3-1 (or the pseudogene TRBV3-2) to TRBJ2-7; TRBD1 matches 7 bases. J gave up 7 bases and V 6 bases, and 3 bases lay outside the gene matches. Per the germline V gene, CDR1 is LGHDT and CDR2 is YNNKEL (reference sequence). This CDR3 is built from 11 residues. The CDR3 reads CASSSTGEQYF. DNA of the CDR3: TGTGCCAGCAGTTCGACAGGGGAGCAGTACTTC.

The genes are TRBV3-1 (or the pseudogene TRBV3-2) and TRBJ1-6, with a weak D call TRBD1 (5 bases). Germline values: CDR1 LGHDT, CDR2 YNNKEL (reference sequence). Trimming shortened V by 4 bases and J by 10 bases, and 23 bases separated the two germline ends. The CDR3 has 17 amino acids. The CDR3 bases are TGTGCCAGCAGCCGCCAGGCCGCTGGCAGGGTATCCTCACCCCTCCACTTT. Translation: CASSRQAAGRVSSPLHF.

The chain has TRBV14 and TRBJ1-3; weak D call: TRBD1 (6 bases). V was clipped by 3 bases and J by 2 bases, with 11 bases between them. Germline V gives CDR1 SGHDN, CDR2 FVKESK. The CDR3 runs 15 residues. The CDR3 reads CASSHYRATGNTIYF. DNA for the CDR3: TGTGCCAGCAGCCACTACAGGGCAACTGGAAACACCATATATTTT.

This sequence joins TRBV10-2 and TRBJ1-5; D remains unclear. V was clipped by 2 bases and J by 3 bases, with 11 bases between them. From germline, CDR1 is WSHSY and CDR2 SAAADI. This CDR3 spans 15 amino acids. The chain's CDR3 is CASSEAQINNQPQHF. In nucleotides, the CDR3 is TGCGCCAGCAGTGAGGCTCAGATTAACAATCAGCCCCAGCATTTT.

The chain couples TRBV5-1 to TRBJ1-4; D is uncertain. The CDR3 spans 13 residues. The germline V gene encodes CDR1 SGHRS and CDR2 YFSETQ. The V gene lost 0 bases and the J gene lost 8 bases, with 8 bases spanning the gap. The CDR3 nucleotides are TGCGCCAGCAGCTTGGAAGGAAACGAAAAACTGTTTTTT. Protein sequence: CASSLEGNEKLFF. Filled out from reference TRBV5-1 and TRBJ1-4, the complete variable domain reads KAGVTQTPRYLIKTRGQQVTLSCSPISGHRSVSWYQQTPGQGLQFLFEYFSETQRNKGNFPGRFSGRQFSNSRSEMNVSTLELGDSALYLCASSLEGNEKLFFGSGTQLSVL.

The chain couples TRBV7-9 to TRBJ1-1, with D uncertain. Germline CDR1 reads SEHNR; CDR2 reads FQNEAQ (reference sequence). Deletions cut 5 bases from V and 4 bases from J, with 8 bases between. The CDR3 extends over 12 amino acids. CDR3 sequence (DNA): TGTGCCAGCAGCGCTACCCCCACTGAAGCTTTCTTT. It specifies CASSATPTEAFF.

The chain links TRBV28 to TRBJ2-3; maybe TRBD2 (5 bases). The CDR3 runs to 11 residues. Germline CDR1 is MDHEN and CDR2 is SYDVKM. V was trimmed by 6 bases and J by 6 bases, leaving 7 bases between them. The CDR3 spells CASRRRDTQYF. The CDR3 DNA sequence: TGTGCCAGCAGACGGAGGGATACGCAGTATTTT.

The V call is TRBV25-1, the J call TRBJ1-2, with a weak D call TRBD1 (5 bases). Germline CDR1 is MGHDK and CDR2 is SYGVNS. The CDR3 is 13 amino acids. The germline V and J ends were trimmed by 7 bases and 1 base, with 10 bases remaining between them. CDR3 sequence reads: CASTGQYNYGYTF. The CDR3 DNA sequence: TGTGCCAGCACGGGGCAGTATAACTATGGCTACACCTTC.

In nucleotides, the CDR3 is TGTGCCATCAGTGCGGGGGGACAGCCCCAGCATTTT. This sequence encodes CAISAGGQPQHF. The rearrangement uses TRBV10-3 and TRBJ1-5; weak D call: TRBD1 (5 bases). Germline-derived CDR1 and CDR2 are ENHRY and SYGVKD. V lost 4 bases, J lost 7 bases, and 8 bases lay in between. The CDR3 has 12 residues.

By share, this clone counts as medium-sized. In the same sample, other DNA sequences code for this CDR3. The J gene is TRBJ1-1, the V gene TRBV6-2 or TRBV6-3; D gene unclear. Between the trimmed V and J ends, which lost 3 bases and 1 base, there was a span of 6 bases. There are 13 residues in the CDR3. Looked up from germline, CDR1 is MNHEY and CDR2 is SVGEGT. CDR3 sequence (DNA): TGTGCCAGCAGTTATGTGGAGAACACTGAAGCTTTCTTT. This gives the protein CASSYVENTEAFF.

The gene calls are TRBV19 and TRBJ1-2, with D hard to call. V lost 2 bases and J lost 1, with 5 bases in between. The CDR3 contains 13 residues. Germline CDR1 and CDR2: LNHDA and SQIVND (reference sequence). The CDR3 DNA is TGTGCCAGTAGTATAAGGCTTAACTATGGCTACACCTTC. The encoded protein is CASSIRLNYGYTF.

This chain links TRBV4-3 with TRBJ2-6, with TRBD1 as a possible D gene (6 bases). The germline V and J ends were trimmed by 0 bases and 0 bases, with 9 bases remaining between them. The CDR3 runs to 17 residues. The V gene's germline CDR1 is LGHNA and CDR2 YSLEER. The CDR3, as DNA: TGCGCCAGCAGCCAAGATGGGGACAACTCTGGGGCCAACGTCCTGACTTTC. As protein: CASSQDGDNSGANVLTF.

J is TRBJ1-5 and V is TRBV30, with D possibly matching TRBD1 (5 bases). Trimming pared 5 bases from V and 5 bases from J, leaving 13 bases between. Germline V gene lookup returns CDR1 GTSNPN and CDR2 SVGIG (reference sequence). The CDR3 spans 13 residues. The CDR3 nucleotides are TGTGCCTGGCAACGGGGCAGTGATCAGCCCCAGCATTTT. Translation gives CAWQRGSDQPQHF.

Here the CDR3 reads CASSDRGAYSYEQYF. CDR3 coding DNA: TGTGCCAGCAGTGATCGGGGGGCGTACTCCTACGAGCAGTACTTC. The chain carries TRBV2 and TRBJ2-7; D perhaps matches TRBD2 (7 bases). Germline loops: CDR1 SNHLY, CDR2 FYNNEI. The CDR3 runs to 15 residues. Trimming cost V 3 bases and J 0 bases, with 12 bases left between them. The whole variable domain, filled in from reference TRBV2 and TRBJ2-7, reads EPEVTQTPSHQVTQMGQEVILRCVPISNHLYFYWYRQILGQKVEFLVSFYNNEISEKSEIFDDQFSVERPDGSNFTLKIRSTKLEDSAMYFCASSDRGAYSYEQYFGPGTRLTVT.

The CDR3 sequence is CASSNRQGAGGYTF. CDR3 coding DNA: TGTGCCAGCAGTAACCGACAGGGGGCTGGGGGCTACACCTTC. The chain uses TRBV2 and TRBJ1-2; 10 nucleotides line up with TRBD1. This CDR3 spans 14 amino acids. The J segment lost 8 bases and the V segment lost 5 bases, leaving 8 bases of the junction unmatched. In germline, CDR1 is SNHLY, CDR2 FYNNEI.

The gene calls are TRBV14 and TRBJ2-4; TRBD1 agrees at 8 bases. The germline CDR1 and CDR2 sequences are SGHDN and FVKESK. The ends lost 6 bases at V and 0 bases at J; junction bases unmatched: 13. This CDR3 has 18 residues. The CDR3 region is CASRGGQGEKEAKNIQYF. The CDR3 region has the DNA TGTGCCAGCAGGGGCGGACAGGGTGAAAAGGAAGCCAAAAACATTCAGTACTTC.

This chain links TRBV2 with TRBJ1-5, with D possibly TRBD1 on 5 matching bases. This CDR3 spans 17 amino acids. Germline lookup yields CDR1 SNHLY and CDR2 FYNNEI. V was trimmed by 4 bases and J by 0 bases, leaving 16 bases between them. The CDR3 region is CASSGGTGLYSNQPQHF. CDR3 bases: TGTGCCAGCAGTGGAGGAACAGGCCTTTATAGCAATCAGCCCCAGCATTTT.

Only a few counts were recorded for this clone. The V and J genes are TRBV10-3 and TRBJ1-6; TRBD1 matches at 9 bases. Per the germline V gene, CDR1 is ENHRY and CDR2 is SYGVKD. CDR3 size: 15 residues. V dropped 2 bases and J dropped 9; count of bases not matched to a gene: 5. The CDR3 is CAISEPSGQGSPLHF. CDR3 DNA sequence: TGTGCCATCAGTGAGCCTTCGGGACAGGGTTCACCCCTCCACTTT.

This chain uses TRBV6-2 or TRBV6-3 with TRBJ2-1, with unresolved D. The CDR3 extends over 14 amino acids. Per germline, CDR1 MNHEY and CDR2 SVGEGT. The V gene lost 2 bases and the J gene lost 3 bases, with 8 bases spanning the gap. The CDR3 reads CASSYGGSYNEQFF. The CDR3 DNA reads as TGTGCCAGCAGTTACGGCGGCAGCTACAATGAGCAGTTCTTC.

In its sample, this clone was seen a few times. This chain links TRBV9 with TRBJ1-1; no clear D. The CDR3 consists of 16 residues. V lost 0 bases to trimming and J lost 5 bases, with 17 bases between them. Germline loops: CDR1 SGDLS, CDR2 YYNGEE. Here the CDR3 reads CASSVDFRVQRTEAFF. DNA of the CDR3: TGTGCCAGCAGCGTAGATTTTAGGGTGCAGAGGACTGAAGCTTTCTTT.

The chain uses TRBV11-2 and TRBJ2-2; unclear D gene. The CDR3 length is 12 residues. CDR1 is SGHAT and CDR2 is FQNNGV in the germline V gene. V gave up 2 bases and J gave up 6 bases, with 4 bases separating them. DNA for the CDR3: TGTGCCAGCAGCTTACTTCCCGGGGAGCTGTTTTTT. It is translated as CASSLLPGELFF.